The source of this T cell receptor beta chain is a study of cytomegalovirus exposure and HLA in healthy donors. The study's findings and limits: Specificity for CMV antigens was confirmed in vitro for a few of the CMV-associated chains. A later analysis found most CMV-associated TCR beta chains apparently HLA-restricted. HLA allele associations emerged for 17,000 or so TCR beta sequences in a later analysis, at 0.05 false discovery rate.

As for this clone: The antigen is not known.

The CDR3 extends over 17 amino acids. Losses at the gene ends were 6 bases for V and 2 bases for J; bases not matched to a gene: 11. Germline CDR1 reads SNHLY; CDR2 reads FYNNEI. The study ran its PCR with 60 Vbeta and 13 Jbeta primers. The authors' processing: Unique TCR beta chains totaled approximately 83 million in a later count, with around 11 million of them shared. TCRdb's table, derived via immunoSEQ multiplex PCR, lists solely in-frame clones and lacks some. V, J and clone size derive from that table, while D and trimming were established from the DNA sequence. The profile covers 120,000 or so clones, with more than 60% appearing a single time and under 9.5% taken by the ten largest.

Material for sequencing was PBMCs. This TCR was sampled from a woman aged 50 to 65 in good health and CMV-seropositive. The chain couples TRBV2 to TRBJ2-7; TRBD2 matches at 12 bases. The CDR3 DNA reads TGTGCCAGCAGCACCACCGGGACTAGCGGGTTAGCCTACGAGCAGTACTTC. It codes for CASSTTGTSGLAYEQYF.